This is a list of T cell receptor beta chains from one sample in a study of neoadjuvant anti-PD-1 for oral cavity cancer. Method: immunoSEQ multiplex PCR; TCRdb's copy keeps in-frame clones and lacks some. This sample yields 63,000 or so clones, of which around 85% are seen a single time; approximately 2.6% belongs to the top ten. The specimen comprised PBMCs, sampled after nivolumab (anti-PD-1) treatment. Receptor source: a person aged 35-79 years with oral cavity squamous cell carcinoma. CDR3s include the opening cysteine and the closing phenylalanine or tryptophan. Each record gives: clone size, V gene, CDR3 length, J gene, D gene, CDR3 protein, CDR3 DNA. A D gene is named only where the DNA matches it firmly. Clone size appears in some rows only: once, few, many, or a class for an expanded clone.

NA,TRBV4-1,16,TRBJ2-3,TRBD1,CASSLADRIYTDTQYF,TGCGCCAGCAGCCTTGCGGACAGGATCTATACAGATACGCAGTATTTT
NA,TRBV20-1,11,TRBJ2-7,NA,CSAGGHYEQYF,TGCAGTGCCGGGGGGCACTACGAGCAGTACTTC
few,TRBV4-1,14,TRBJ1-2,NA,CASSQVLSRDGYTF,TGCGCCAGCAGCCAGGTCCTCAGTCGGGATGGCTACACCTTC
NA,TRBV7-3,13,TRBJ2-2,NA,CASSQDRPGELFF,TGTGCCAGCAGCCAGGACAGACCCGGGGAGCTGTTTTTT
few,TRBV30,12,TRBJ1-1,NA,CAWSEGSAEAFF,TGTGCCTGGAGTGAGGGTAGCGCTGAAGCTTTCTTT
NA,TRBV25-1,17,TRBJ2-5,TRBD2,CASSEWLLAGGYETQYF,TGTGCCAGCAGTGAATGGTTGCTAGCGGGGGGGTATGAGACCCAGTACTTC
NA,TRBV28,15,TRBJ2-7,NA,CASSLGTAVSYEQYF,TGTGCCAGCAGTTTAGGGACGGCGGTCTCCTACGAGCAGTACTTC
NA,TRBV6-7,8,TRBJ2-5,NA,CASGTQYF,TGTGCCAGCGGGACCCAGTACTTC
NA,TRBV29-1,13,TRBJ1-4,TRBD1,CSAKTGGNEKLFF,TGCAGCGCGAAAACAGGGGGGAATGAAAAACTGTTTTTT
NA,TRBV29-1,11,TRBJ2-7,NA,CSVEMGHEQYF,TGCAGCGTTGAAATGGGTCACGAGCAGTACTTC
NA,TRBV6-5,13,TRBJ2-7,NA,CASTNSPSVEQYF,TGTGCCAGCACCAATTCACCTTCCGTCGAGCAGTACTTC
NA,TRBV27,14,TRBJ1-1,NA,CARGRGCTNTEAFF,TGTGCCAGGGGGAGGGGATGTACGAACACTGAAGCTTTCTTT
NA,TRBV6-1,21,TRBJ2-5,TRBD2,CASSERRSGGPGGSRRETQYF,TGTGCCAGCAGTGAAAGAAGGTCCGGGGGTCCGGGGGGGTCCCGTAGGGAGACCCAGTACTTC
NA,TRBV5-1,15,TRBJ1-1,TRBD1,CASSLDRGLSSEAFF,TGCGCCAGCAGCTTGGACAGGGGGCTAAGCAGTGAAGCTTTCTTT
NA,TRBV28,17,TRBJ1-2,NA,CASSSSPTGPQIYGYTF,TGTGCCAGCAGTTCATCACCCACAGGGCCCCAAATCTATGGCTACACCTTC
NA,TRBV28,13,TRBJ2-7,NA,CASRREINYEQYF,TGTGCCAGCAGAAGGGAAATAAACTACGAGCAGTACTTC
NA,TRBV27,13,TRBJ1-3,NA,CASSPVMGNTIYF,TGTGCCAGCAGTCCAGTGATGGGAAACACCATATATTTT
NA,TRBV13,14,TRBJ1-2,NA,CASSLRFSNYGYTF,TGTGCCAGCAGCTTACGGTTCTCTAACTATGGCTACACCTTC
NA,TRBV21-1,15,TRBJ2-2,NA,CASSGGGSNTGELFF,TGTGCCAGCTCAGGAGGGGGCTCGAACACCGGGGAGCTGTTTTTT
NA,TRBV7-9,14,TRBJ2-7,NA,CASSPAFQTYEQYF,TGTGCCAGCAGCCCTGCTTTCCAAACCTACGAGCAGTACTTC
NA,TRBV11-2,12,TRBJ1-2,NA,CASSFDTYGYTF,TGTGCCAGCAGCTTTGACACCTATGGCTACACCTTC
NA,TRBV10-2,14,TRBJ2-6,TRBD1,CASRTGSGANVLTF,TGCGCCAGCAGGACAGGGTCAGGGGCCAACGTCCTGACTTTC
NA,TRBV6-1,11,TRBJ2-7,NA,CASSESYEQYF,TGTGCCAGCAGTGAGTCATACGAGCAGTACTTC
few,TRBV6-5,11,TRBJ1-3,NA,CATGFPNTIYF,TGTGCCACGGGATTTCCAAACACCATATATTTT
once,TRBV9,16,TRBJ2-1,TRBD2,CASSVALTSGDNEQFF,TGTGCCAGCAGCGTAGCTCTGACTAGCGGTGACAATGAGCAGTTCTTC
NA,TRBV9,17,TRBJ2-7,NA,CASSTMRHLDLYYEQYF,TGTGCCAGCAGCACAATGCGACACCTCGATTTATACTACGAGCAGTACTTC
once,TRBV27,18,TRBJ2-3,TRBD2,CASSLYPATSGVTDTQYF,TGTGCCAGCAGTTTATACCCGGCCACTAGCGGGGTCACAGATACGCAGTATTTT
NA,TRBV5-1,18,TRBJ2-1,TRBD2,CASSTGLAGGQTYNEQFF,TGCGCCAGCAGCACCGGACTAGCGGGGGGGCAGACCTACAATGAGCAGTTCTTC
NA,TRBV11-3,15,TRBJ2-2,TRBD1,CASSPRDRGTGELFF,TGTGCCAGCAGCCCCCGGGACAGGGGTACCGGGGAGCTGTTTTTT
few,TRBV5-1,18,TRBJ2-7,TRBD2,CASSSNQLSSGRGYEQYF,TGCGCCAGCAGCTCGAACCAATTATCTAGCGGGAGAGGCTACGAGCAGTACTTC
NA,TRBV7-8,12,TRBJ2-7,NA,CASSLVHLEQYF,TGTGCCAGCAGCTTAGTACATCTCGAGCAGTACTTC
once,TRBV28,15,TRBJ1-4,NA,CAIGRGEGGNEKLFF,TGTGCCATCGGTAGAGGGGAGGGGGGTAATGAAAAACTGTTTTTT
NA,TRBV10-3,12,TRBJ2-7,NA,CAISESVYEQYF,TGTGCCATCAGTGAGTCTGTCTACGAGCAGTACTTC
NA,TRBV6-1,16,TRBJ1-1,TRBD1,CASREYRGRMNTEAFF,TGTGCCAGCAGGGAATACAGGGGGCGCATGAACACTGAAGCTTTCTTT
NA,TRBV5-1,17,TRBJ2-1,NA,CASSSGQPKSSYNEQFF,TGCGCCAGCAGCTCAGGACAGCCCAAGAGCTCCTACAATGAGCAGTTCTTC
once,TRBV6-6,14,TRBJ1-3,TRBD1,CASSQTGAGNTIYF,TGTGCCAGCAGCCAAACAGGGGCGGGAAACACCATATATTTT
NA,TRBV19,13,TRBJ2-7,TRBD1,CASSIATGDEQYF,TGTGCCAGTAGTATTGCGACAGGGGACGAGCAGTACTTC
NA,TRBV7-8,14,TRBJ1-2,NA,CASSLGQPNYGYTF,TGTGCCAGCAGCTTAGGACAGCCTAACTATGGCTACACCTTC
NA,TRBV28,15,TRBJ1-5,NA,CASSFRRGSNQPQHF,TGTGCCAGCAGCTTCAGGAGAGGAAGCAATCAGCCCCAGCATTTT